Listed below are T cell receptor beta chains from one sample, sequenced in a study of CD8 T cells in ankylosing spondylitis. Each CDR3 protein is one row after TCRdb ran MiXCR on the 5' RACE reads. This table has about 300,000 distinct CDR3 sequences, about 9.9% appearing once. Sequencing used blood, either unsorted or a sorted T cell fraction (not recorded which). These receptors all stem from a female donor with ankylosing spondylitis or in good health (not recorded which). Each CDR3 is given with its conserved first and last residue. The D gene is left open where the match is weak. Part of the rows lack a size; the others show once, few, many or a class for expanded clones.

d_call,v_call,clone_size,j_call,cdr3_aa,cdr3_nt
-,TRBV28,-,TRBJ2-7,CASISAGGSYEQYF,TGTGCCAGCATTTCCGCCGGGGGCTCCTACGAGCAGTACTTC
TRBD1,TRBV6-5,many,TRBJ2-1,CASSYSGQLANEQFF,TGTGCCAGCAGTTACTCGGGACAGCTGGCCAATGAGCAGTTCTTC
-,TRBV9,-,TRBJ2-4,CASSVQGEGNIQYF,TGTGCCAGCAGCGTACAGGGTGAGGGAAACATTCAGTACTTC
-,TRBV24-1,-,TRBJ2-5,CATSDSYRPGETQYF,TGTGCCACCAGTGATTCATACCGTCCGGGAGAGACCCAGTACTTC
-,TRBV28,-,TRBJ2-1,CASSYVLGGNNEQFF,TGTGCCAGCAGTTACGTCCTAGGAGGGAACAATGAGCAGTTCTTC
-,TRBV5-1,-,TRBJ2-3,CASTFPRDTQYF,TGCGCCAGCACCTTCCCTCGAGATACACAGTATTTT
-,TRBV28,many,TRBJ1-2,CASSSFDWNYGYTF,TGTGCCAGCAGTTCGTTTGACTGGAACTATGGCTACACCTTC
-,TRBV29-1,few,TRBJ1-2,CSAETQGSYGYTF,TGCAGCGCTGAGACCCAGGGCTCCTATGGCTACACCTTC
TRBD1,TRBV9,many,TRBJ1-2,CASSARQGPDQGSGYTF,TGTGCCAGCAGCGCACGACAGGGTCCCGACCAGGGTTCTGGCTACACCTTC
-,TRBV4-3,many,TRBJ1-3,CASSQERASGNTIYF,TGCGCCAGCAGCCAAGAAAGGGCTTCTGGAAACACCATATATTTT
-,TRBV12-3/TRBV12-4,many,TRBJ2-3,CASGLGDTQYF,TGTGCCAGCGGCCTGGGGGATACGCAGTATTTT
-,TRBV7-6,few,TRBJ2-5,CASSKALLYSKSGQETQYF,TGTGCCAGCAGCAAAGCCCTGCTGTATTCCAAGTCCGGTCAAGAGACCCAGTACTTC
-,TRBV7-2,-,TRBJ2-1,CASSALAEQFF,TGTGCCAGCAGCGCCCTAGCGGAGCAGTTCTTC
-,TRBV20-1,many,TRBJ2-1,CSASQQSRVYNEQFF,TGCAGTGCTAGTCAACAGTCTAGGGTCTACAATGAGCAGTTCTTC
TRBD1,TRBV19,few,TRBJ2-6,CASSRGQASGANVLTF,TGTGCCAGTAGTAGGGGACAGGCCTCTGGGGCCAACGTCCTGACTTTC
TRBD1,TRBV18,many,TRBJ2-3,CASSPRTGSTDTQYF,TGTGCCAGCTCACCTAGGACAGGGAGCACAGATACGCAGTATTTT
-,TRBV5-1,many,TRBJ2-3,CASSLDLPNTDTQYF,TGCGCCAGCAGCTTGGACTTGCCGAACACAGATACGCAGTATTTT